This T cell receptor (beta chain) was identified in a study of T cells in Graves' hyperthyroidism and ophthalmopathy. Exclusion criteria comprised uncontrolled infection, other autoimmune disease, pregnancy or lactation. The authors obtained PBMCs from over 8 ml of fresh peripheral blood. The CDR3 regions of TCR beta were amplified from RNA transcripts. TCR CDR3 regions were first amplified by RT-PCR with HTBI primers. Each CDR3 protein gets one entry after TCRdb re-called the multiplex PCR reads with MiXCR. The sample has hundreds of thousands of distinct CDR3 sequences, approximately 15% seen once. Study-wide findings and caveats: Median prediction lead before ophthalmopathy onset was six to eight months with the model.

This clonotype has ten or more counts. Its antigen is as yet unknown. This receptor was identified in a woman in her thirties or forties with Graves' hyperthyroidism. The sequenced sample consisted of blood.

This chain's CDR3 is CAWSLGQSGELFF. In DNA form, the CDR3 reads TGTGCCTGGAGCTTGGGACAATCCGGGGAGCTGTTTTTT. The chain combines TRBV30 with TRBJ2-2, with D possibly matching TRBD1 (6 bases). V dropped 3 bases and J dropped 6 bases, with 11 bases sitting between them. The length of the CDR3 is 13 residues. CDR1 GTSNPN and CDR2 SVGIG come from the germline V gene (reference sequence).